This T cell receptor (beta chain) was recorded in a study of cytomegalovirus exposure and HLA in healthy donors. Study findings and constraints: The HLA-A and HLA-B alleles of most subjects were reportedly predicted accurately from TCR beta sequences. What a later analysis reportedly showed was that an Asian-associated ancestry cluster had fewer N-insertions than the approximately 700-donor mean.

CDR1 MNHEY and CDR2 SMNVEV come from the germline V gene (reference sequence). The CDR3 runs 14 residues. Trimming cost V 6 bases and J 4 bases; bases outside gene matches: 4. On this clone itself: Its cognate antigen is unknown.

The study ran its PCR with 60 Vbeta and 13 Jbeta primers. Here immunoSEQ multiplex PCR was the method, and the copy in TCRdb shows in-frame clones only, minus some. The sample holds about 110,000 clones, over 70% seen once. The receptor was isolated from a female donor in good health and CMV-seronegative. What was sequenced was PBMCs. The rearrangement joins TRBV27 to TRBJ2-5; 11 bases match TRBD2. The CDR3 sequence: CASSPGTSGETQYF. The CDR3 DNA reads TGTGCCAGCAGCCCGGGGACTAGCGGAGAGACCCAGTACTTC.